These 14 T cell receptor beta chains share one sample of origin, sequenced in a study of T cells in Graves' hyperthyroidism and ophthalmopathy. Amplification of TCR beta CDR3 regions used RNA as the template. The HTBI primer set was used in a first-round RT-PCR of the TCR CDR3. TCRdb redid the calling of the multiplex PCR reads with MiXCR, one entry per CDR3 protein. The sample lists 400,000 to 550,000 distinct CDR3 sequences; about 15% were seen once. The specimen was blood. Source of these receptors: a woman aged 18 to 35 with Graves' hyperthyroidism.

CDR3 protein: CASSDRLGRTSTDTQYF. The CDR3 nucleotides read TGTGCCAGCAGTGATCGGCTAGGACGAACTAGCACAGATACGCAGTATTTT. This chain connects TRBV2 to TRBJ2-3; D uncertain. The CDR3 has 17 amino acids. V shed 3 bases and J shed 0 bases, with 16 bases lying between them. Germline loops: CDR1 SNHLY, CDR2 FYNNEI.

About this clonotype itself: Possible read error: a much larger clone is one base away. The gene calls are TRBV27 and TRBJ1-1; D is unclear. V lost 3 bases and J lost 4, with 9 bases in between. CDR3 size: 13 residues. The germline V gene has CDR1 MNHEY and CDR2 SMNVEV (reference sequence). CDR3 in DNA: TGTGCCAGCAGTTTGTTTGGTTCCACTGAAGCTTTCTTT. As protein: CASSLFGSTEAFF.

The chain joins TRBV30 to TRBJ1-2; D gene ambiguous. V shed 2 bases and J shed 5 bases, with 6 bases lying between them. The germline V gene encodes CDR1 GTSNPN and CDR2 SVGIG (reference sequence). This CDR3 has 11 amino acids. CDR3 in amino acids: CAWSSLYGYTF. For the CDR3, the DNA is TGTGCCTGGAGTTCGCTTTATGGCTACACCTTC.

This clonotype was detected a few times. This CDR3 is CASRNQQLAGEAYEQYF. For the CDR3, the DNA is TGTGCCAGCCGCAACCAGCAACTAGCGGGAGAGGCCTACGAGCAGTACTTC. The chain couples TRBV27 to TRBJ2-7; 11 nucleotides agree with TRBD2. CDR1 MNHEY and CDR2 SMNVEV come from the germline V gene (reference sequence). This CDR3 region has 17 residues. The J segment lost 2 bases and the V segment lost 8 bases, leaving 14 bases of the junction unmatched.

This clonotype has at least ten counts. The rearrangement uses TRBV27 and TRBJ2-1; TRBD1 aligns across 9 bases. Germline-derived CDR1 and CDR2 are MNHEY and SMNVEV (reference sequence). The CDR3 extends over 16 amino acids. J was trimmed by 4 bases and V by 2 bases; bases with no gene match: 6. The CDR3 DNA is TGTGCCAGCAGTTTACGAGGGACAGGGAGTTACAATGAGCAGTTCTTC. Translation gives CASSLRGTGSYNEQFF.

The chain recombines TRBV4-1 with TRBJ2-7; D may be TRBD2 (6 bases). V lost 1 base, J lost 4 bases, and 8 bases lay in between. The CDR3 spans 13 residues. CDR1 and CDR2 from the germline V gene are MGHRA and YSYEKL. This CDR3 is CASSQAAGYEQYF. Written as DNA, the CDR3 is TGCGCCAGCAGCCAAGCGGCGGGATACGAGCAGTACTTC.

This clonotype showed up just a few times. The chain couples TRBV20-1 to TRBJ1-2; D gene unclear. Germline V gene sequence: CDR1 DFQATT, CDR2 SNEGSKA (reference sequence). Trimming shortened V by 0 bases and J by 3 bases, and 8 bases separated the two germline ends. CDR3 length equals 13 residues. The chain's CDR3 is CSARDSVDYGYTF. The CDR3 DNA reads TGCAGTGCTAGAGACAGCGTTGACTATGGCTACACCTTC.

V gene TRBV7-8 combines with J gene TRBJ2-4; no reliable D call. This CDR3 is 12 amino acids long. The V and J ends lost 2 bases and 7 bases respectively, with 6 bases between them. CDR1 is SGHVS, CDR2 FQNEAQ, per germline. The DNA of the CDR3 is TGTGCCAGCAGCTTATCCATGAACATTCAGTACTTC. This gives the protein CASSLSMNIQYF.

Many counts were recorded for this clonotype. This chain links TRBV30 with TRBJ1-1; D not certain. Germline CDR1 is GTSNPN and CDR2 is SVGIG (reference sequence). The CDR3 has 13 residues. The ends were cut back, 2 bases at V and 0 bases at J, with 7 bases in the middle. This CDR3 reads CAWSNSLNTEAFF. Here the CDR3 DNA reads TGTGCCTGGAGTAACAGCCTGAACACTGAAGCTTTCTTT.

This clonotype was recorded a few times. This sequence joins TRBV3-1 and TRBJ2-3; TRBD2 might be the D (6 bases). V gave up 5 bases and J gave up 3 bases, with 15 bases separating them. Per the germline V gene, CDR1 is LGHDT and CDR2 is YNNKEL (reference sequence). The CDR3 consists of 15 residues. The CDR3 loop reads CASSSASGLTDTQYF. CDR3 coding DNA: TGTGCCAGCAGCTCGGCCAGCGGGCTAACAGATACGCAGTATTTT.

The chain has TRBV10-2 and TRBJ1-4; D perhaps matches TRBD1 (5 bases). Germline V gives CDR1 WSHSY, CDR2 SAAADI. The CDR3 runs 14 residues. The ends were cut back, 6 bases at V and 4 bases at J, with 12 bases in the middle. CDR3 coding DNA: TGCGCCAGCAGCGAAACAGGACTTAATGAAAAACTGTTTTTT. The encoded protein is CASSETGLNEKLFF.

This clonotype has at least ten counts. The chain uses TRBV6-1 and TRBJ2-7; 9 nucleotides agree with TRBD2. J was trimmed by 2 bases and V by 10 bases; bases with no gene match: 6. The CDR3 consists of 13 residues. CDR1 and CDR2 (germline): MNHNS, SASEGT. The DNA of the CDR3 is TGTGCCACCGTAGCGGGAGCAACCTACGAGCAGTACGTC. It encodes CATVAGATYEQYV.

This clonotype was recorded at least ten times. The CDR3 DNA sequence: TGTGCCTGGGACGTGTCAGGAGGGGACAATGAGCAGTTCTTC. Translation gives CAWDVSGGDNEQFF. This chain joins TRBV30 and TRBJ2-1; a weak D match, TRBD2 (6 bases). V was cut by 5 bases and J by 5 bases, with 16 bases left in between. The germline V gene has CDR1 GTSNPN and CDR2 SVGIG (reference sequence). CDR3 length: 14 amino acids.

Many counts were recorded for this clonotype. The chain combines TRBV7-3 with TRBJ2-1; 14 nucleotides agree with TRBD2. The CDR3 length is 16 residues. CDR1 and CDR2 (germline): SGHTA, FQGTGA. V trimming: 4 bases; J trimming: 7 bases; junction bases outside the gene matches: 6. CDR3 protein: CASSSSGTSGRNEQFF. CDR3 sequence (DNA): TGTGCCAGCAGCTCCTCCGGGACTAGCGGGAGAAATGAGCAGTTCTTC.